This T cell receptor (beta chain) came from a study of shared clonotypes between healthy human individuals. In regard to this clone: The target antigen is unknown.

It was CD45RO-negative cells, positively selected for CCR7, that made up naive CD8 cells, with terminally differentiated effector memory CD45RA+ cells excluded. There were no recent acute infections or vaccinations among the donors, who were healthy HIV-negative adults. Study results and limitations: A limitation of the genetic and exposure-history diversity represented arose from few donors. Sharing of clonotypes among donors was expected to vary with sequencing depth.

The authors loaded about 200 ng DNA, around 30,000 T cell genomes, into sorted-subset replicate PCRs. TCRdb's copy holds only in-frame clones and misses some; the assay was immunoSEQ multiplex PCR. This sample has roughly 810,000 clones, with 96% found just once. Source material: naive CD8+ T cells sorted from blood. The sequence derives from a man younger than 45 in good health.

CDR3 loop: CASSSPGFGQETQYF. In DNA, the CDR3 is TGTGCCAGCAGCTCCCCGGGGTTTGGCCAAGAGACCCAGTACTTC. The J gene is TRBJ2-5, the V gene TRBV11-2, with TRBD2 as a possible D gene (5 bases). Germline values: CDR1 SGHAT, CDR2 FQNNGV. The V and J ends lost 4 bases and 1 base respectively, with 13 bases between them. The CDR3 contains 15 residues.